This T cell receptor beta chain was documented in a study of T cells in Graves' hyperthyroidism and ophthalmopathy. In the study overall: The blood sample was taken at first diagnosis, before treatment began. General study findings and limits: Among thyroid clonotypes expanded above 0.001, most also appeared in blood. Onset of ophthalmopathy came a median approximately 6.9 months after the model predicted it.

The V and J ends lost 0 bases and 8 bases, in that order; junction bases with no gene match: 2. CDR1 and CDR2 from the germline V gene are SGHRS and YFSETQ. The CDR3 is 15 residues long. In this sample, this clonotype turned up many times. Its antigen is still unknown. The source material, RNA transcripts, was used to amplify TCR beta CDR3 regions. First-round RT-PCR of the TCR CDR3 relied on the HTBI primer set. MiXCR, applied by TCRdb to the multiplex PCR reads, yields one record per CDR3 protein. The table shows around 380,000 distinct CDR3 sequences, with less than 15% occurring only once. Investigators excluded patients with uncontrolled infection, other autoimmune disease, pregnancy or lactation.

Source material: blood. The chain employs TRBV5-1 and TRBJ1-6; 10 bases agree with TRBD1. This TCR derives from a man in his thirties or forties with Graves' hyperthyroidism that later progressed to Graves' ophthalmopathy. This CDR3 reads CASSLAGQGYSPLHF. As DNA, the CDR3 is TGCGCCAGCAGCTTGGCGGGACAGGGGTATTCACCCCTCCACTTT. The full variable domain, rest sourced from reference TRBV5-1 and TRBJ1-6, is KAGVTQTPRYLIKTRGQQVTLSCSPISGHRSVSWYQQTPGQGLQFLFEYFSETQRNKGNFPGRFSGRQFSNSRSEMNVSTLELGDSALYLCASSLAGQGYSPLHFGNGTRLTVT.